This T cell receptor (beta chain) was profiled in a study of blood T cell repertoires in COVID-19. Study-wide context: The United States, Italy and Spain were the sources of the acute and convalescent COVID-19 samples. PBMCs, B-cell-depleted T cells, or T cells were the source of the cDNA or gDNA that made up the material.

Those enrolled in Seattle joined during active infection and were followed longitudinally afterward. Germline V CDR1 and CDR2: KGHDR, SFDVKD. V was cut by 3 bases and J by 5 bases, with 15 bases left in between. The CDR3 length is 15 residues. Authors' data handling: Reference gene primer amplification gave estimated nucleated cell counts. TCRdb's table, derived via immunoSEQ multiplex PCR, lists solely in-frame clones and lacks some. D and trimming come from the DNA, and the V and J calls and clone size come from that table. This sample has 350,000 to 450,000 clones; approximately 86% occur once, and the top ten carry under 8.5%.

The source material was peripheral blood. The TCR was taken from a woman aged 55-69 years with COVID-19, enrolled during active disease. The chain recombines TRBV24-1 with TRBJ1-2; D is unresolved. The CDR3 here is CATSDTPEPEYGYTF. DNA for the CDR3: TGTGCCACCAGTGATACTCCCGAGCCGGAGTATGGCTACACCTTC.